These 10 T cell receptor beta chains originate from one sample sequenced in a study of cytomegalovirus exposure and HLA in healthy donors. The PCR made use of 60 Vbeta and 13 Jbeta primers. The table came from immunoSEQ multiplex PCR; TCRdb's copy has only in-frame clones and leaves some out. Counted here are 200,000 to 250,000 clones, 65% to 90% occurring once; the ten biggest clones make up roughly 1.5%. The sequencing sample was made of PBMCs. The receptors were gathered from a girl between 10 and 17 years old in good health and CMV-seronegative.

The rearrangement links TRBV6-5 to TRBJ1-2; TRBD1 is a possible D gene (5 bases). The germline V gene has CDR1 MNHEY and CDR2 SVGAGI. CDR3 length: 14 residues. Trimming removed 5 bases from V and 6 bases from J, with 16 bases in between. The CDR3 sequence: CASSAQGGANGYTF. Here the CDR3 DNA reads TGTGCCAGCAGTGCCCAGGGTGGGGCTAATGGCTACACCTTC.

The chain has TRBV11-2 and TRBJ1-2; TRBD1 aligns across 8 bases. The junction had 6 bases not matched to a gene; V was cut back by 8 bases and J by 4 bases. The CDR3 runs 13 residues. CDR1 SGHAT and CDR2 FQNNGV come from the germline V gene. CDR3 coding DNA: TGTGCCAGCCGGGGGCAGGGGGCCTATGGCTACACCTTC. Encoded protein: CASRGQGAYGYTF.

The chain combines TRBV11-2 with TRBJ2-7, with TRBD1 matching 8 bases. Unmatched junction bases numbered 8, after V lost 1 base and J lost 6 bases. Germline loops: CDR1 SGHAT, CDR2 FQNNGV. This CDR3 is built from 15 residues. The CDR3, as DNA: TGTGCCAGCAGCTTAGTCGGCGGACAGGGTCCCGAGCAGTACTTC. Its translation is CASSLVGGQGPEQYF.

Worth noting for this clone: A junction boundary mismatches the germline segment, possibly from a read error. The sample has other DNA sequences that encode this CDR3 too. The rearrangement uses TRBV5-1 and TRBJ2-7, with 14 positions matching TRBD2. CDR3 size: 16 residues. Looked up from germline, CDR1 is SGHRS and CDR2 is YFSETQ. The chain's CDR3 is CASSAGTSGSFYEQYF. The CDR3 bases are TGTGCCAGCAGCGCTGGGACTAGCGGGAGTTTCTACGAGCAGTACTTC.

The chain is built from TRBV4-1 and TRBJ1-3; no firm D call. From germline, CDR1 is MGHRA and CDR2 YSYEKL. V was shortened by 4 bases and J by 0 bases, with 16 bases between the two germline ends. The CDR3 has 17 amino acids. DNA for the CDR3: TGCGCCAGCAGCCCCCGTAGCCACACCAGCTCTGGAAACACCATATATTTT. Translating it yields CASSPRSHTSSGNTIYF.

The V call is TRBV5-6, the J call TRBJ2-2; 11 nucleotides align to TRBD2. The CDR3 spans 16 residues. Per germline, CDR1 SGHDT and CDR2 YYEEEE. V trimming: 4 bases; J trimming: 0 bases; junction bases outside the gene matches: 2. CDR3 coding DNA: TGTGCCAGCAGCGGGACTAGCGGTTCGAACACCGGGGAGCTGTTTTTT. This sequence encodes CASSGTSGSNTGELFF.

The V and J genes are TRBV9 and TRBJ1-6; D remains ambiguous. The germline CDR1 and CDR2 sequences are SGDLS and YYNGEE. This CDR3 region has 14 residues. V gave up 0 bases and J gave up 8 bases, with 9 bases separating them. CDR3 protein: CASSVARRDSPLHF. The CDR3 region has the DNA TGTGCCAGCAGCGTAGCTCGGAGAGATTCACCCCTCCACTTT.

The chain employs TRBV7-9 and TRBJ1-1, with a weak D call TRBD1 (6 bases). The germline V gene encodes CDR1 SEHNR and CDR2 FQNEAQ (reference sequence). The CDR3 extends over 17 amino acids. V was shortened by 3 bases and J by 3 bases, with 20 bases between the two germline ends. CDR3 bases: TGTGCCAGCAGCTTGGGGGGGGCCCGCGAAGCGGACACTGAAGCTTTCTTT. Its protein product is CASSLGGAREADTEAFF.

V is TRBV5-5 and J is TRBJ1-6; TRBD1 agrees at 9 bases. In germline, CDR1 is SGHKS, CDR2 YYEKEE (reference sequence). V was clipped by 4 bases and J by 9 bases; unmatched bases: 14. This CDR3 region has 17 residues. CDR3 protein: CASSNYGTGLIGSPLHF. In nucleotides, the CDR3 is TGTGCCAGCAGCAATTATGGGACAGGGTTGATCGGTTCACCCCTCCACTTT.

The chain is built from TRBV10-3 and TRBJ2-5, with 11 nucleotides matching TRBD1. Trimming cost V 10 bases and J 5 bases; bases outside gene matches: 12. The germline V gene has CDR1 ENHRY and CDR2 SYGVKD. The CDR3 covers 15 residues. CDR3 sequence (DNA): TGTGCCACGGAGTTCGGACAGGGGGCTGCGGAGACCCAGTACTTC. Protein product: CATEFGQGAAETQYF.